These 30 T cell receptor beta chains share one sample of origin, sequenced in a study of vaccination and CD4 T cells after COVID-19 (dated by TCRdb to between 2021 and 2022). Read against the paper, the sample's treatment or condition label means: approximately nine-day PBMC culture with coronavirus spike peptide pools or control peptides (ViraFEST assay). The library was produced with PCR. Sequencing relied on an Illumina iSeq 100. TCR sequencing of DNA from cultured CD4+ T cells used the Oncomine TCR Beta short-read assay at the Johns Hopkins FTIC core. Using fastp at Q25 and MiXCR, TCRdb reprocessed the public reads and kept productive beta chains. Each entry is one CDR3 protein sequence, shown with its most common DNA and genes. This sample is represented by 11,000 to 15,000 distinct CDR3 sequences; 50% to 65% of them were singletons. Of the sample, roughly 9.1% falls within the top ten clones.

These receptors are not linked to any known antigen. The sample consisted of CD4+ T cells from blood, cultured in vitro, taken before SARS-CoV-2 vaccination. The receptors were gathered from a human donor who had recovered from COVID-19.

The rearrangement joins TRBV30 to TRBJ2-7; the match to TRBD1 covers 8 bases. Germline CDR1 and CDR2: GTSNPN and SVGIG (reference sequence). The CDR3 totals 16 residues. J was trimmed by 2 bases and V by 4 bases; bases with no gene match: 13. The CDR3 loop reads CAWTRGQAYFTYEQYF. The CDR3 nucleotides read TGTGCCTGGACGAGGGGACAGGCCTACTTTACCTACGAGCAGTACTTC.

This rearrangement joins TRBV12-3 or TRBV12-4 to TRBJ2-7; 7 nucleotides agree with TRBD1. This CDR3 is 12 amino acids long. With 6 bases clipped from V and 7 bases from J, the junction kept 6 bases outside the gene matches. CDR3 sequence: CASSRAGGEQYF. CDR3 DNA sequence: TGTGCCAGCAGCCGCGCAGGGGGTGAGCAGTACTTC.

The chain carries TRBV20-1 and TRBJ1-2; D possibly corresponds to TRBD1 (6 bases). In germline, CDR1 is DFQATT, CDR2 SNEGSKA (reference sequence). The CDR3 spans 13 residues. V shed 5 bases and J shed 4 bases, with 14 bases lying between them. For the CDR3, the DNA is TGCAGTGCTCCCTGGACAGCGGCCTATGGCTACACCTTC. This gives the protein CSAPWTAAYGYTF.

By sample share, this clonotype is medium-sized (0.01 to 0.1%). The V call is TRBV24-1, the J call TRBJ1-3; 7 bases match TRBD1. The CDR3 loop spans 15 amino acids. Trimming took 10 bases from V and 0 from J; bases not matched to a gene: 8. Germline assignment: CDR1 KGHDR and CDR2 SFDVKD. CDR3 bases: TGTGCCACGTTCGACAGGGTTCGCTCTGGAAACACCATATATTTT. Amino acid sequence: CATFDRVRSGNTIYF.

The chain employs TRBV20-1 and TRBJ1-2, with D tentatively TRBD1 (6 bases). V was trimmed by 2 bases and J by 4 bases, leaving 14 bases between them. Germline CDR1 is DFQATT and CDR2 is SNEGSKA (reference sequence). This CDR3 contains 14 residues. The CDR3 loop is CSARPGGVGYGYTF. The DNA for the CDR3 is TGCAGTGCTAGACCGGGGGGCGTTGGCTATGGCTACACCTTC.

CDR3 nucleotides: TGTGCCAGCAGAAGGGGGCGACAGGGCGATCAGCCCCAGCATTTT. Its translation is CASRRGRQGDQPQHF. The chain links TRBV21-1 to TRBJ1-5; whether TRBD1, the table's D call, matches the DNA was not checked. TRBV21-1 is flagged as a pseudogene. The CDR3 contains 15 residues.

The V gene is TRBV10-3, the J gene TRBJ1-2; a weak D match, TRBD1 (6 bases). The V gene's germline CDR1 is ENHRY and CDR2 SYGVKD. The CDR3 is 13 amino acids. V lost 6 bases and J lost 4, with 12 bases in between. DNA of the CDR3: TGTGCCATCAGAGGGGGGGAGGTCTATGGCTACACCTTC. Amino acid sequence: CAIRGGEVYGYTF.

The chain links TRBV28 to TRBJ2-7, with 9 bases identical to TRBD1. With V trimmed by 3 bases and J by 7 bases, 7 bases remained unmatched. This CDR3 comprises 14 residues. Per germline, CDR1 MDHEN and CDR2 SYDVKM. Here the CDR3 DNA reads TGTGCCAGCAGTTTTTCGGACAGGGGCGGAGAGCAGTACTTC. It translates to CASSFSDRGGEQYF.

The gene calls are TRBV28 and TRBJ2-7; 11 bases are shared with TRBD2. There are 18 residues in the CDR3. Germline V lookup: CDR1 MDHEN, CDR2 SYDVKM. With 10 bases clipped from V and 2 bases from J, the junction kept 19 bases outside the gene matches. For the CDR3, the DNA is TGTGCCAACCCCTGGGGACTAGCGGAGTCAAGTCCCACCTACGAGCAGTACTTC. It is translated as CANPWGLAESSPTYEQYF.

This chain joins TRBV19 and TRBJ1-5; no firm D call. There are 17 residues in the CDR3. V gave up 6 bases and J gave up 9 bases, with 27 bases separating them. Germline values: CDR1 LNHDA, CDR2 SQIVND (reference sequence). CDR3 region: CASSITLRRQTLSPQHF. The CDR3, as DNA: TGTGCCAGTAGCATAACTCTCCGGCGGCAGACCTTGTCGCCCCAGCATTTT.

This CDR3 reads CASSVQFSTDTQYF. As DNA, the CDR3 is TGTGCCAGCAGTGTTCAATTTAGCACAGATACGCAGTATTTT. This chain uses TRBV6-1 with TRBJ2-3; D is uncertain. The V end was cut by 4 bases, the J end by 0 bases, with 8 bases between. The CDR3 extends over 14 amino acids. Per the germline V gene, CDR1 is MNHNS and CDR2 is SASEGT.

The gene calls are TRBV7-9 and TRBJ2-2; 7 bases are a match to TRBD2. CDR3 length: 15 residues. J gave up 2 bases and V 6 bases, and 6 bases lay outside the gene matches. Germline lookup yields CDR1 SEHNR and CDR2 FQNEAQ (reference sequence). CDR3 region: CASSRLAQNTGELFF. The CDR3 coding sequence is TGTGCCAGCAGTAGACTAGCACAAAACACCGGGGAGCTGTTTTTT.

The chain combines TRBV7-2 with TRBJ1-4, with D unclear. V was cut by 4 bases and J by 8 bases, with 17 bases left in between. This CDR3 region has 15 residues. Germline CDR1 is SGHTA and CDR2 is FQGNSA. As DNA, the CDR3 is TGTGCCAGCAGCTCAAACCCGACGGTGGGAGAAAAACTGTTTTTT. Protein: CASSSNPTVGEKLFF.

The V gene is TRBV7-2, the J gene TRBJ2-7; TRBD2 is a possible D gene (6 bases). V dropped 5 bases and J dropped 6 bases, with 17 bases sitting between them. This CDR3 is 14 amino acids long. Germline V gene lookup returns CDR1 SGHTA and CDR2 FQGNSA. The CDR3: CASSPRDFPPEQYF. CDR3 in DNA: TGTGCCAGCAGCCCGCGGGACTTCCCTCCCGAGCAGTACTTC. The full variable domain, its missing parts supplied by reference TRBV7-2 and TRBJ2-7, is GAGVSQSPSNKVTEKGKDVELRCDPISGHTALYWYRQSLGQGLEFLIYFQGNSAPDKSGLPSDRFSAERTGGSVSTLTIQRTQQEDSAVYLCASSPRDFPPEQYFGPGTRLTVT.

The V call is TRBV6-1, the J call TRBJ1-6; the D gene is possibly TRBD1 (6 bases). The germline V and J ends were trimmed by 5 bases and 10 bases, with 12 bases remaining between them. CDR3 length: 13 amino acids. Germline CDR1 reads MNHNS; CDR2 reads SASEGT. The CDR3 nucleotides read TGTGCCAGCAGTCGAGGGGGAAGCTCACCCCTCCACTTT. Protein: CASSRGGSSPLHF.

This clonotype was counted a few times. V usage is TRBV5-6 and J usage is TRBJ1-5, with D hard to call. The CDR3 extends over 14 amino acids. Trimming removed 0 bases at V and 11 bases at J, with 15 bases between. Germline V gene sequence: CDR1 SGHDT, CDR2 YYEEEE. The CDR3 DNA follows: TGTGCCAGCAGCTTGGGATTTGACGTCCTATCCCAGCATTTT. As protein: CASSLGFDVLSQHF.

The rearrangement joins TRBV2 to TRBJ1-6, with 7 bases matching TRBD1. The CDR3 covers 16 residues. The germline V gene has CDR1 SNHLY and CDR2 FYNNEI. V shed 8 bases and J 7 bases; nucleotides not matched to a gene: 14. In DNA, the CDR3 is TGTGCCAGCTCAGTCGATTGGGGACAGTCCAATTCACCCCTCCACTTT. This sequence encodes CASSVDWGQSNSPLHF.

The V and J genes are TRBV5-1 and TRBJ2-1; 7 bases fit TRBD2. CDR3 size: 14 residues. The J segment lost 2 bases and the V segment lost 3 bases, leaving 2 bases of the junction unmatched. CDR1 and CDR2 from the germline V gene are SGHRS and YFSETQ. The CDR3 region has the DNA TGCGCCAGCAGCTGGACTAGTACCTACAATGAGCAGTTCTTC. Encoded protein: CASSWTSTYNEQFF.

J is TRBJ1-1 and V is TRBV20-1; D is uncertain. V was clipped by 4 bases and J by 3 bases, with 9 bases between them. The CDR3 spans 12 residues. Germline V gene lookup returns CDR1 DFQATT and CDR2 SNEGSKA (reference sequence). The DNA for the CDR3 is TGCAGTGCTAAGGTCGGCGACACTGAAGCTTTCTTT. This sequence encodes CSAKVGDTEAFF.

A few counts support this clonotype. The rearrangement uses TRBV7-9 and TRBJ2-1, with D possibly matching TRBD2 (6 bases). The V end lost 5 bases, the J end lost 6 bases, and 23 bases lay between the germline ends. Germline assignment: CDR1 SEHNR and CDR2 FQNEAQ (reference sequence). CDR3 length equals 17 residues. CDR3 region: CASSPPDWAGKVNEQFF. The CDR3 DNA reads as TGTGCCAGCAGCCCCCCCGACTGGGCGGGGAAAGTCAATGAGCAGTTCTTC. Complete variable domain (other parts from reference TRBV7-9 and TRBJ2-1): DTGVSQNPRHKITKRGQNVTFRCDPISEHNRLYWYRQTLGQGPEFLTYFQNEAQLEKSRLLSDRFSAERPKGSFSTLEIQRTEQGDSAMYLCASSPPDWAGKVNEQFFGPGTRLTVL.

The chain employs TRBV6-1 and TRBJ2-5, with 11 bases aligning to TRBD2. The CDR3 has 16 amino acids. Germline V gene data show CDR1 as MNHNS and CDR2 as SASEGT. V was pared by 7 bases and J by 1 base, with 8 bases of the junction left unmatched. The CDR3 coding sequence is TGTGCCAGCACTTTCGCCCTAGCGGGGGGCCAAGAGACCCAGTACTTC. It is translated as CASTFALAGGQETQYF.

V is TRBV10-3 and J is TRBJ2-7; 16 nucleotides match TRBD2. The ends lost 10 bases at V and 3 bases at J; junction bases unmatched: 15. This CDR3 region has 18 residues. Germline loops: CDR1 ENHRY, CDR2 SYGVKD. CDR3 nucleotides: TGTGCCACCAAAAGTTACGGGACTAGCGGGAGGGGGCACTACGAGCAGTACTTC. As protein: CATKSYGTSGRGHYEQYF.

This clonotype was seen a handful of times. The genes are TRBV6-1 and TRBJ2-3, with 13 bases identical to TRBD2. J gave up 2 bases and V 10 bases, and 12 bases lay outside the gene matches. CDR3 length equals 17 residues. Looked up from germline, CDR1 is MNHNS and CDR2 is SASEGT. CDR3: CATFSRTSGRNTDTQYF. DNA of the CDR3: TGTGCCACCTTCAGTAGGACTAGCGGGAGAAACACAGATACGCAGTATTTT.

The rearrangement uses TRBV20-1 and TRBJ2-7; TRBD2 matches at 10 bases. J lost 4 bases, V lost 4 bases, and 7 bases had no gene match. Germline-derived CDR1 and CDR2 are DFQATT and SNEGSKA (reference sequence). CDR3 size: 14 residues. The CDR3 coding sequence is TGCAGTGCTACCGCACCTAGCGGGAGTTACGAGCAGTACTTC. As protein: CSATAPSGSYEQYF.

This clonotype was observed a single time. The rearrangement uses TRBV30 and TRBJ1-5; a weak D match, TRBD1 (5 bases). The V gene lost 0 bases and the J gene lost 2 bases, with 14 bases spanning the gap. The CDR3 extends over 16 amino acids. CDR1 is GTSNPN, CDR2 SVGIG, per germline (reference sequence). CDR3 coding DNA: TGTGCCTGGAGTGTACGAAAGAGCAGGGGCAATCAGCCCCAGCATTTT. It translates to CAWSVRKSRGNQPQHF.

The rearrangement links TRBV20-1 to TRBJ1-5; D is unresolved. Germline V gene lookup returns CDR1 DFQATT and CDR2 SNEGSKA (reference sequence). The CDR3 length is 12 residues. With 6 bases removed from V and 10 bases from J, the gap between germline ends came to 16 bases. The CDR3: CSALDNTSPQHF. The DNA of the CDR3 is TGCAGTGCGCTCGATAACACGAGTCCCCAGCATTTT.

The chain's CDR3 is CASSVYGVSGRAGETQYF. CDR3 in DNA: TGTGCCAGCAGCGTATACGGTGTGAGCGGGAGGGCCGGAGAGACCCAGTACTTC. The rearrangement links TRBV9 to TRBJ2-5; TRBD2 aligns across 10 bases. With 1 base clipped from V and 4 bases from J, the junction kept 13 bases outside the gene matches. This CDR3 has 18 amino acids. Germline V gene sequence: CDR1 SGDLS, CDR2 YYNGEE.

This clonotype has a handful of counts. The CDR3 nucleotides read TGTGCCAGTAGTGGAGTTCGGGGTCAGCCCCAGCATTTT. It specifies CASSGVRGQPQHF. The chain combines TRBV19 with TRBJ1-5; D is ambiguous. The V end was cut by 5 bases, the J end by 6 bases, with 11 bases between. The germline V gene has CDR1 LNHDA and CDR2 SQIVND (reference sequence). The CDR3 extends over 13 amino acids.

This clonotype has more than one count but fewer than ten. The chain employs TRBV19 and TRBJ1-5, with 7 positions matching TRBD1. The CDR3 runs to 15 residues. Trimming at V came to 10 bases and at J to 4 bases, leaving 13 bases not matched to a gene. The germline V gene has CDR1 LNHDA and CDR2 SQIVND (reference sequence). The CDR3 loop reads CAIHLLTGRNQPQHF. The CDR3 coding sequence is TGTGCCATCCATCTTTTGACAGGGAGGAATCAGCCCCAGCATTTT.

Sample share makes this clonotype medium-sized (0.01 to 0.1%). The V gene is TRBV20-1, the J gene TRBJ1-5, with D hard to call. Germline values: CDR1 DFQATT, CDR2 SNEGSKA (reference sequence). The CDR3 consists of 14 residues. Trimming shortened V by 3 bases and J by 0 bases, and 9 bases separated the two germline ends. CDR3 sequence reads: CSARLGGSNQPQHF. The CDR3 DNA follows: TGCAGTGCTAGGCTGGGAGGTAGCAATCAGCCCCAGCATTTT.